The present TCR beta chain was sequenced within a study of radiation and T cells in renal cell carcinoma. Whole-study findings and limits: Pretreatment tumor biopsies were lacking, so baseline clonotypes are unknown.

Time point meaning: blood 2 weeks post-SBRT. The treatment: 15 Gy SBRT to primary tumor, nephrectomy 4 weeks later. Assay: immunoSEQ multiplex PCR; the TCRdb copy retains only in-frame clones and omits some. Of 100,000 to 150,000 clones in the sample, about 81% were seen once. A word on this clone: Antigen: not known.

Germline CDR1 is MDHEN and CDR2 is SYDVKM. V gave up 7 bases and J gave up 7 bases, with 19 bases separating them. This CDR3 is 15 amino acids long. This sequence originates from a woman aged 55-75 years with renal cell carcinoma. The source was blood, collected from a patient whose treatment included radiotherapy and nephrectomy. The rearrangement links TRBV28 to TRBJ1-4; a possible D gene is TRBD1 (6 bases). CDR3: CASTQRKGGGEKLFF. DNA for the CDR3: TGTGCCAGCACCCAACGGAAAGGGGGGGGTGAAAAACTGTTTTTT.